This record looks at one T cell receptor beta chain sequence and its context. Its antigen remains unidentified. This entry comes from a study of cytomegalovirus exposure and HLA in healthy donors. Study outcomes and limitations: The study designated 150 to 200 TCR beta chains cytomegalovirus-associated. Accounts indicate the classifier identified cytomegalovirus status with strong specificity and sensitivity. Several V segments, TRBV6-2 and TRBV6-3 among them, could not be told apart and were dropped. Roughly uniform sequencing depth across donors was assumed, possibly incorrectly.

13 Jbeta primers and 60 Vbeta primers were used for the PCR. Some clones are missing from TCRdb's copy, which holds only in-frame ones; the method was immunoSEQ multiplex PCR. This sample has roughly 130,000 clones, with around 67% found just once. The germline gives CDR1 MGHRA, CDR2 YSYEKL. The CDR3 loop spans 16 amino acids. Trimming cost V 4 bases and J 4 bases, with 16 bases left between them. The chain joins TRBV4-1 to TRBJ2-2, with a weak D call TRBD2 (6 bases). This sequence originates from a woman between 35 and 50 years old in good health and CMV-seropositive. The sample was PBMCs. As DNA, the CDR3 is TGCGCCAGCAGCCCCCCGCGGGGAGCCGCCACCGGGGAGCTGTTTTTT. Translating gives CASSPPRGAATGELFF.